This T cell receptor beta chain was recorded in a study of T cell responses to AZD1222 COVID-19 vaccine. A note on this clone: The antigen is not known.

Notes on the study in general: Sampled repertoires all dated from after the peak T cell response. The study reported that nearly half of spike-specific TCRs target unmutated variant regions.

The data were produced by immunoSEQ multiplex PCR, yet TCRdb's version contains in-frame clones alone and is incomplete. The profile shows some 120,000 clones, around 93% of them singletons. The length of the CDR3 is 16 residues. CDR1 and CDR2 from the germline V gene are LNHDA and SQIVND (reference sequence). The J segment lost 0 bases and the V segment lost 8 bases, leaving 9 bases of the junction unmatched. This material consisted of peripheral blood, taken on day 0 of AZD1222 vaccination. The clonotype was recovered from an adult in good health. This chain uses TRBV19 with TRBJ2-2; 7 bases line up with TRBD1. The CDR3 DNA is TGTGCCAGTTCACTTACCGGGACAGCGAACACCGGGGAGCTGTTTTTT. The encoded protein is CASSLTGTANTGELFF.